The sequence of this T cell receptor beta chain was determined in a study of cytotoxic CD8 clonotypes in ibrutinib-treated CLL. Clones were read by immunoSEQ multiplex PCR, and TCRdb kept only the in-frame ones, dropping some. The table lists about 140,000 clones, about 91% of them singletons, with roughly 10% in the top ten. As to this clone: The antigen remains unidentified.

Study findings and constraints: Clonality showed a rise at ibrutinib response that reversed toward baseline at progression. Exceeding age-matched healthy donors, baseline clonality also tracked the counts of circulating CD8+ T cells. Sustained-remission and progressing patients diverged in sampling times.

In germline, CDR1 is MGHRA, CDR2 YSYEKL. Trimming removed 0 bases at V and 4 bases at J, with 12 bases between. This CDR3 contains 15 residues. This rearrangement joins TRBV4-1 to TRBJ2-5; the D gene is possibly TRBD1 (6 bases). The receptor comes from a human donor with chronic lymphocytic leukemia. The material was PBMCs, obtained after 12 months of ibrutinib treatment. The CDR3 bases are TGCGCCAGCAGCCAAGAGCAGGGGCTCGGAGAGACCCAGTACTTC. The encoded protein is CASSQEQGLGETQYF.